The 14 T cell receptor beta chains below all came from one sample that was sequenced in a study of a mutant IDH1 vaccine in newly diagnosed glioma. Noted time point: week 47, end of study. A single vaccine dose contained 300 ug of mutant IDH1 20-mer peptide, and topical imiquimod was used with it. Sequencing was performed with immunoSEQ multiplex PCR; in TCRdb, only in-frame clones are kept and a portion is missing. The profile shows approximately 100,000 clones, nearly 90% of them singletons. Antigens of these TCRs are unknown. Sequenced material: PBMCs, taken from a glioma patient whose treatment included an IDH1 peptide vaccine. These receptors came from a woman aged 50 to 60 with glioma.

The gene calls are TRBV5-4 and TRBJ2-3; the D is unclear. CDR3 size: 12 residues. Germline CDR1 and CDR2: SGHNT and YYREEE (reference sequence). V was pared by 1 base and J by 4 bases, with 4 bases between. CDR3 sequence (DNA): TGTGCCAGCAGCTTGCGCGCAGATACGCAGTATTTT. This gives the protein CASSLRADTQYF.

This chain uses TRBV7-9 with TRBJ1-4, with 8 bases fitting TRBD1. Trimming removed 4 bases from V and 6 bases from J; junction bases left unmatched: 10. CDR3 length: 16 residues. Germline-derived CDR1 and CDR2 are SEHNR and FQNEAQ (reference sequence). CDR3 loop: CASSYSGQGRDEKLFF. The DNA of the CDR3 is TGTGCCAGCAGCTATTCCGGACAGGGTAGGGATGAAAAACTGTTTTTT.

This chain links TRBV30 with TRBJ2-3; D is unresolved. V lost 0 bases and J 0 bases, leaving 7 bases between the germline ends. CDR3 length: 14 residues. CDR1 is GTSNPN and CDR2 is SVGIG in the germline V gene (reference sequence). The DNA of the CDR3 is TGTGCCTGGAGTGTCGCGGTTAGCACAGATACGCAGTATTTT. The encoded protein is CAWSVAVSTDTQYF.

This clone was seen only a few times. The chain uses TRBV5-1 and TRBJ2-2; no clear D gene. The germline CDR1 and CDR2 sequences are SGHRS and YFSETQ. This CDR3 spans 15 amino acids. Trimming took 0 bases from V and 1 from J, leaving 7 bases between them. The CDR3 DNA reads TGCGCCAGCAGCTTGGGGCTGATGAACACCGGGGAGCTGTTTTTT. Amino acids: CASSLGLMNTGELFF.

The chain recombines TRBV6-6 with TRBJ2-1; D is unresolved. The germline V gene has CDR1 MNHNY and CDR2 SVGAGI (reference sequence). The CDR3 spans 14 residues. With 6 bases removed from V and 4 bases from J, the gap between germline ends came to 13 bases. The CDR3 spells CASSPSDQYNEQFF. As DNA, the CDR3 is TGTGCCAGCAGCCCCTCGGACCAGTACAATGAGCAGTTCTTC.

The chain couples TRBV28 to TRBJ1-2, with unresolved D. This CDR3 has 15 amino acids. Germline CDR1 and CDR2: MDHEN and SYDVKM. The V and J ends lost 2 bases and 3 bases respectively, with 13 bases between them. The CDR3 loop reads CASSLPPREYYGYTF. The CDR3 DNA follows: TGTGCCAGCAGTTTACCCCCCCGGGAATACTATGGCTACACCTTC.

This chain connects TRBV5-1 to TRBJ2-5; the D gene is possibly TRBD1 (5 bases). CDR3 length: 15 amino acids. Deletions cut 0 bases from V and 2 bases from J, with 11 bases between. Germline V lookup: CDR1 SGHRS, CDR2 YFSETQ. The CDR3 sequence is CASSLDLGAQETQYF. The CDR3 DNA reads TGCGCCAGCAGCTTGGATCTAGGGGCTCAAGAGACCCAGTACTTC.

The chain employs TRBV30 and TRBJ2-3, with 8 bases aligning to TRBD1. The length of the CDR3 is 13 residues. V shed 5 bases and J 6 bases; nucleotides not matched to a gene: 7. Germline loops: CDR1 GTSNPN, CDR2 SVGIG (reference sequence). CDR3 in DNA: TGTGCCTGGGACAGGGGCCAGAGGGATACGCAGTATTTT. It codes for CAWDRGQRDTQYF.

The rearrangement uses TRBV7-6 and TRBJ2-7; D is perhaps TRBD1 (5 bases). Germline V gives CDR1 SGHVS, CDR2 FNYEAQ. The CDR3 runs 14 residues. V was cut by 4 bases and J by 3 bases, with 13 bases left in between. The CDR3 region is CASSSGQGVYEQYF. For the CDR3, the DNA is TGTGCCAGCAGCTCTGGACAAGGAGTCTACGAGCAGTACTTC.

V usage is TRBV6-1 and J usage is TRBJ1-1; D possibly corresponds to TRBD1 (5 bases). Germline lookup yields CDR1 MNHNS and CDR2 SASEGT. Deletions cut 6 bases from V and 4 bases from J, with 15 bases between. The CDR3 runs to 14 residues. The CDR3 loop is CASSPLGVFTEAFF. The CDR3 nucleotides read TGTGCCAGCAGCCCCTTAGGGGTTTTCACTGAAGCTTTCTTT.

The CDR3, as DNA: TGTGCCAGCAGACTACAGGGGTACACTGAAGCTTTCTTT. This encodes CASRLQGYTEAFF. The chain combines TRBV25-1 with TRBJ1-1; 7 bases agree with TRBD1. CDR3 size: 13 residues. V lost 6 bases to trimming and J lost 3 bases; unmatched junction nucleotides: 4. Germline CDR1 reads MGHDK; CDR2 reads SYGVNS.

The genes are TRBV6-6 and TRBJ2-7; the D is unclear. Germline CDR1 is MNHNY and CDR2 is SVGAGI (reference sequence). Trimming took 5 bases from V and 6 from J, leaving 8 bases between them. This CDR3 region has 11 residues. DNA for the CDR3: TGTGCCAGCAGTACCCCCTCCGAGCAGTACTTC. Its translation is CASSTPSEQYF.

The V call is TRBV2, the J call TRBJ2-1, with 14 bases identical to TRBD2. Germline V gene data show CDR1 as SNHLY and CDR2 as FYNNEI. The CDR3 sequence is 14 residues long. After removal of 5 bases from V and 13 bases from J, the junction contained 7 bases not matched to a gene. The chain's CDR3 is CASSTPGLAGVQFF. The CDR3 nucleotides are TGTGCCAGCAGTACCCCGGGACTAGCGGGAGTTCAGTTCTTC.

This sequence joins TRBV7-9 and TRBJ1-6; 9 bases are a match to TRBD1. V dropped 4 bases and J dropped 9; count of bases not matched to a gene: 7. The CDR3 has 15 residues. The germline V gene has CDR1 SEHNR and CDR2 FQNEAQ (reference sequence). The CDR3 sequence is CASSWSGQGRSPLHF. CDR3 DNA: TGTGCCAGCAGCTGGTCGGGACAGGGTCGTTCACCCCTCCACTTT.